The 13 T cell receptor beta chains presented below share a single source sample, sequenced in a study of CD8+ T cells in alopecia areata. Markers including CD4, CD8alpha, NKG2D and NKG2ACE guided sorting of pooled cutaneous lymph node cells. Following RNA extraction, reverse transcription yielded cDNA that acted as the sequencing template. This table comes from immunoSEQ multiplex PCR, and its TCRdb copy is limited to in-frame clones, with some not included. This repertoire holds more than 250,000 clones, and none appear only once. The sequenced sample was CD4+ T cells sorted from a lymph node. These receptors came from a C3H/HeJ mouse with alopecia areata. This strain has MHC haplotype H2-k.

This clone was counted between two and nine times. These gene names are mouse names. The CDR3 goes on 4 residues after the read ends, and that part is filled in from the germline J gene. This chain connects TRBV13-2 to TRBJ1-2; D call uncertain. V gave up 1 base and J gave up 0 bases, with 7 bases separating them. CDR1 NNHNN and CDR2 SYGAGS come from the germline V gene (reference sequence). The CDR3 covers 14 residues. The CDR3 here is CASGDTTTNSDYTF. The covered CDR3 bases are TGTGCCAGCGGTGATACGACAACAAACTCC.

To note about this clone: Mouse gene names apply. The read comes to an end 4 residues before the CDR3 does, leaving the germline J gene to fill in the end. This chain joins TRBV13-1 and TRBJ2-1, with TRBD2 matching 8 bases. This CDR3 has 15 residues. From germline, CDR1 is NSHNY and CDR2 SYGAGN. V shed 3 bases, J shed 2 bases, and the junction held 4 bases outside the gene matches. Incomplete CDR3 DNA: TGTGCCAGCAGTGCGGGGGGGCCGTACTATGCT. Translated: CASSAGGPYYA. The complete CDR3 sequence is CASSAGGPYYAEQFF.

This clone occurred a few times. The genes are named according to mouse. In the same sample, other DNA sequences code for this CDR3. The CDR3 region is CTCSDRYNSPLYF. Incomplete CDR3 DNA: TGCACCTGCAGTGACAGGTATAATTCGCCC. The chain combines TRBV1 with TRBJ1-6, with TRBD1 as a possible D gene (5 bases). The CDR3 end lies 3 residues beyond the end of the read and is filled in from the germline J gene. TRBJ1-6 is an ORF, and what it does is uncertain. The CDR3 extends over 13 amino acids. The V end was cut by 4 bases, the J end by 4 bases, with 5 bases between. CDR1 and CDR2 from the germline V gene are NSQYPW and LRSPGD (reference sequence).

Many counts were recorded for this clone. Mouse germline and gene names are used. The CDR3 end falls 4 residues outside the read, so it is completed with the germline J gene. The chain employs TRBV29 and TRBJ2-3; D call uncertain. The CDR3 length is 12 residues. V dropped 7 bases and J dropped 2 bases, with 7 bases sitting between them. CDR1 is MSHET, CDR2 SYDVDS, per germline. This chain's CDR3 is CASTRVAETLYF. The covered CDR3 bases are TGTGCTAGCACGAGGGTTGCAGAA. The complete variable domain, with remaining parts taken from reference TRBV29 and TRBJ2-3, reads DMKVTQMPRYLIKRMGENVLLECGQDMSHETMYWYRQDPGLGLQLIYISYDVDSNSEGDIPKGYRVSRKKREHFSLILDSAKTNQTSVYFCASTRVAETLYFGSGTRLTVL.

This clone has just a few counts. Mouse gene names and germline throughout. The covered CDR3 bases are TGCACCTGCAGTCTGGGACAGGGAGAT. It encodes CTCSLGQGD. The CDR3, in full, reads CTCSLGQGDEQYF. The chain is built from TRBV1 and TRBJ2-7; 9 bases match TRBD1. The read falls 4 residues short of the CDR3 end, and the missing part is taken from the germline J gene. This CDR3 is built from 13 residues. The germline gives CDR1 NSQYPW, CDR2 LRSPGD (reference sequence).

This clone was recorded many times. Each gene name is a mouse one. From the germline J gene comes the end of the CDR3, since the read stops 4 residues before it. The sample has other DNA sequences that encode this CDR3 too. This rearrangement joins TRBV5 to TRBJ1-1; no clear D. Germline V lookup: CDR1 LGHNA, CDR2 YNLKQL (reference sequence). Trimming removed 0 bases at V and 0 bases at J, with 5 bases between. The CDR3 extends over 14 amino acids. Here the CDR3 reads CASSQDRANTEVFF. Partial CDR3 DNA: TGTGCCAGCAGCCAAGACAGAGCAAACACA.

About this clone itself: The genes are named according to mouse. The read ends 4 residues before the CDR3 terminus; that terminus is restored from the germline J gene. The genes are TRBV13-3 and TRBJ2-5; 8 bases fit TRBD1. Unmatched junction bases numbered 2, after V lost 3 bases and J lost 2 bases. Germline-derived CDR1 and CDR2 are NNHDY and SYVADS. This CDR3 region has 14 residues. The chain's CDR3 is CASSGRGRQDTQYF. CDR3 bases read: TGTGCCAGCAGTGGCAGGGGGCGCCAAGAC. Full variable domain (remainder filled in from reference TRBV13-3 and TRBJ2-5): EAAVTQSPRSKVAVTGGKVTLSCHQTNNHDYMYWYRQDTGHGLRLIHYSYVADSTEKGDIPDGYKASRPSQENFSLILELASLSQTAVYFCASSGRGRQDTQYFGPGTRLLVL.

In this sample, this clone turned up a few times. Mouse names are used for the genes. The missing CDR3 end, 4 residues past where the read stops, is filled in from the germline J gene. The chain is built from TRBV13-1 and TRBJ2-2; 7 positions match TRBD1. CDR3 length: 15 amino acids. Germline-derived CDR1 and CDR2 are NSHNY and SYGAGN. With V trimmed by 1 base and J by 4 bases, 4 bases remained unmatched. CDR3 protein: CASSDYRGRTGQLYF. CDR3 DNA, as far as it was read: TGTGCCAGCAGTGATTACAGGGGACGCACCGGG.

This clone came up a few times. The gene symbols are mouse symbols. Partial CDR3 DNA: TGTGCCAGCAGTATCCCCGCCTGGGGGGGCCAAGAC. Its protein is CASSIPAWGGQD. The complete CDR3 sequence is CASSIPAWGGQDTQYF. The chain has TRBV19 and TRBJ2-5, with TRBD2 matching over 9 bases. The CDR3 extends 4 residues past the end of the read, so its final part is completed from the germline J gene. This CDR3 is built from 16 residues. Germline assignment: CDR1 FNHDT and CDR2 SITEND (reference sequence). The trim removed 2 bases at V and 2 bases at J, leaving 6 bases unmatched.

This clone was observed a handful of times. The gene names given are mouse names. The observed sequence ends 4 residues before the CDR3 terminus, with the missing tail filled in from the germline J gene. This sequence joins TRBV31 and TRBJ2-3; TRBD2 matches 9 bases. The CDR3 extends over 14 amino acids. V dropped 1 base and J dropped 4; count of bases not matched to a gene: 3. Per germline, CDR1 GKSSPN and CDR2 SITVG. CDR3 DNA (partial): TGTGCCTGGAGTCCAACTGGGGGGTCAGAA. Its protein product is CAWSPTGGSE. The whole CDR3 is CAWSPTGGSETLYF. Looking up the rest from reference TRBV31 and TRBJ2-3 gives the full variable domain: AQTIHQWPVAEIKAVGSPLSLGCTIKGKSSPNLYWYWQATGGTLQQLFYSITVGQVESVVQLNLSASRPKDDQFILSTEKLLLSHSGFYLCAWSPTGGSETLYFGSGTRLTVL.

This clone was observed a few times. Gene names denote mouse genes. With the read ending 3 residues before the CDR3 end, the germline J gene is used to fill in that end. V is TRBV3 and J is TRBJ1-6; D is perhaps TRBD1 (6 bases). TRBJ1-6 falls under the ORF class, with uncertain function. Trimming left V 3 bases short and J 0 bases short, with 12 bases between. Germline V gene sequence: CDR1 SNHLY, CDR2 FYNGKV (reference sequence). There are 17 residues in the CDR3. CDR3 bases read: TGTGCCAGCAGCTTCAACCGGGACAATTCCTATAATTCGCCC. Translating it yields CASSFNRDNSYNSP. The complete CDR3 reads CASSFNRDNSYNSPLYF.

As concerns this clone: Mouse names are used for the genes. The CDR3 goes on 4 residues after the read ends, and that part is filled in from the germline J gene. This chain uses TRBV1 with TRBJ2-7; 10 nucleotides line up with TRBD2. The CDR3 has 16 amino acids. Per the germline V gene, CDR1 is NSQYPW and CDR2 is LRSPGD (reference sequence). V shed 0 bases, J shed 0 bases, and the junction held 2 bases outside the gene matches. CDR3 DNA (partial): TGCACCTGCAGTGCAGAGGGACTGGGGAGCTCCTAT. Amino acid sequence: CTCSAEGLGSSY. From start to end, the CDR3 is CTCSAEGLGSSYEQYF.

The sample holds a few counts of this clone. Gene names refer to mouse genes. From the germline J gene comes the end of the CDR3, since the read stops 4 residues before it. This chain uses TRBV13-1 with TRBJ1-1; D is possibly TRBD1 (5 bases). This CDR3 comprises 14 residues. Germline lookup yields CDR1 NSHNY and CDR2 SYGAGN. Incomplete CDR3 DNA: TGTGCCAGCAGTGAAAGGGGACTGGGGGGA. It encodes CASSERGLGG. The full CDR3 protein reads CASSERGLGGEVFF.